The clone carrying this T cell receptor (beta chain) was counted at least ten times. These data belong to a study of T cells after yellow fever vaccination. The overall study: For low cell numbers, libraries were made with SMART-Seq v4 Ultra Low Input. The study's findings and limits: Reappearing after the booster were most of the clones from primary vaccination (96% CD4, 88% CD8).

With V trimmed by 4 bases and J by 4 bases, 7 bases remained unmatched. The CDR3 is 15 residues long. Germline CDR1 reads SGDLS; CDR2 reads YYNGEE. UMIs were added to TCR cDNA along with a universal primer site when it was made by 5'RACE template switching. TCRdb reanalysed the 5' RACE reads using MiXCR and keeps one entry per CDR3 protein. The table shows 40,000 to 55,000 distinct CDR3 sequences, with 6.5% to 8.5% occurring only once. The source is a man younger than 30 who received the YFV17D yellow fever vaccine. This sequence joins TRBV9 and TRBJ2-1; 8 bases fit TRBD1. Sequencing was performed on CD8+ T cells not binding an NS4B(214-222) dextramer, sorted from PBMCs, taken about 49 days after the first yellow fever vaccination. The CDR3 DNA is TGTGCCAGCAGCCCTGGGGACAGGCTTTACAATGAGCAGTTCTTC. This gives the protein CASSPGDRLYNEQFF.